This TCR beta chain comes out of a study of memory CD4+ T cells and cytomegalovirus serostatus. Study-level results: About 40% of the roughly 150 known CMV-associated TCRbeta sequences appeared in CD4+ memory. Suggested: most of the CMV-linked TCR signature lies in CD4+ memory cells.

This table comes from immunoSEQ multiplex PCR, and its TCRdb copy is limited to in-frame clones, with some not included. The table lists 60,000 to 70,000 clones, around 80% of them singletons. The sort gate was single viable CD3+CD4+CD8-CD45RO+ cells for memory CD4+ T cells. The CDR3 is made up of 13 amino acids. CDR1 is MRHNA and CDR2 is SNTAGT in the germline V gene. The J segment lost 0 bases and the V segment lost 10 bases, leaving 6 bases of the junction unmatched. With regard to this clone: The antigen remains undetermined.

The V and J genes are TRBV6-4 and TRBJ2-7; 7 bases align to TRBD1. The sample consisted of memory CD4+ T cells from blood. This receptor was identified in an adult in good health and CMV-seronegative. Some clones in this sample may be carry-over from other donors' samples. CDR3 coding DNA: TGTGCCATCCCGACAGGGATCTCCTACGAGCAGTACTTC. Its protein product is CAIPTGISYEQYF.